This T cell receptor beta chain was recovered during a study of blood T cell repertoires in COVID-19. Study background: Samples taken during acute and convalescent COVID-19 were collected in the United States, Italy and Spain.

Clones were read by immunoSEQ multiplex PCR, and TCRdb kept only the in-frame ones, dropping some. The sample includes about 170,000 clones, about four fifths seen only once; the top ten take less than 15%. CDR1 MNHEY and CDR2 SVGAGI come from the germline V gene. V was trimmed by 5 bases and J by 4 bases, leaving 9 bases between them. This CDR3 is 14 amino acids long. Sequencing was performed on PBMCs or T cells enriched from blood (not recorded which). The rearrangement uses TRBV6-5 and TRBJ1-6; possible D gene TRBD1, 6 bases. The clonotype was recovered from a man in his forties or fifties who had recovered from COVID-19. CDR3 nucleotide sequence: TGTGCCAGCAGTCGGACAGTATATAATTCACCCCTCCACTTT. It yields the protein CASSRTVYNSPLHF.